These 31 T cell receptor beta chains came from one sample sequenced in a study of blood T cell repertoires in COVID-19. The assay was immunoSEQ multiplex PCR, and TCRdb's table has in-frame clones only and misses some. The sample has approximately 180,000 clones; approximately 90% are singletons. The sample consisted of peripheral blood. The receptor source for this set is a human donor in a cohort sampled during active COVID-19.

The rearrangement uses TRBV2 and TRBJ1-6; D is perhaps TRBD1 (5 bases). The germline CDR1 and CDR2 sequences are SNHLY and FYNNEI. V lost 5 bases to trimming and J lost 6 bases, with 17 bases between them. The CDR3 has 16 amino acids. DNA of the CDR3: TGTGCCAGCAGTCAGGACACTCTGGGGGGTAATTCACCCCTCCACTTT. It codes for CASSQDTLGGNSPLHF.

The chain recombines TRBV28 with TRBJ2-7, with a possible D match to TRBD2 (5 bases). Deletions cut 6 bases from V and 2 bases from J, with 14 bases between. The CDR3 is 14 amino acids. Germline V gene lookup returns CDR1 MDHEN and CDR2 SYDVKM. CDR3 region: CASRRTDGTYEQYF. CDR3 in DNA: TGTGCCAGCAGGAGGACTGATGGAACCTACGAGCAGTACTTC.

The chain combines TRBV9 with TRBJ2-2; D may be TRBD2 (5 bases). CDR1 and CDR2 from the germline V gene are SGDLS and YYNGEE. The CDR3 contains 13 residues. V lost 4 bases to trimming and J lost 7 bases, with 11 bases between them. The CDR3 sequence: CASSLPGVGELFF. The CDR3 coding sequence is TGTGCCAGCAGCCTCCCCGGGGTCGGGGAGCTGTTTTTT.

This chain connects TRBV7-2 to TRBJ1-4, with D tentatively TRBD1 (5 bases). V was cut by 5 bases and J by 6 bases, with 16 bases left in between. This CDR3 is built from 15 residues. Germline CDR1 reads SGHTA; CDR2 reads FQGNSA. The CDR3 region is CASSAGWTPDEKLFF. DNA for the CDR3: TGTGCCAGCAGCGCAGGGTGGACCCCGGATGAAAAACTGTTTTTT.

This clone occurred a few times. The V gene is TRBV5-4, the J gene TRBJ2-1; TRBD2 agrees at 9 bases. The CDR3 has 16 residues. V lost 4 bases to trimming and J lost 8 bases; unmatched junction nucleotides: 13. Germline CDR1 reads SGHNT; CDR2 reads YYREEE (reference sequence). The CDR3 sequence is CASSLGPLAGKDEQFF. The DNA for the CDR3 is TGTGCCAGCAGCCTGGGACCGCTAGCGGGAAAGGATGAGCAGTTCTTC.

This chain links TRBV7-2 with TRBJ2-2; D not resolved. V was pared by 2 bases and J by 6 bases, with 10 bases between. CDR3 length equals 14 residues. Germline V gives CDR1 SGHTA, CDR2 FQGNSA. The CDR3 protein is CASSLYQVSGELFF. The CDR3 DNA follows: TGTGCCAGCAGCTTATATCAGGTTTCCGGGGAGCTGTTTTTT.

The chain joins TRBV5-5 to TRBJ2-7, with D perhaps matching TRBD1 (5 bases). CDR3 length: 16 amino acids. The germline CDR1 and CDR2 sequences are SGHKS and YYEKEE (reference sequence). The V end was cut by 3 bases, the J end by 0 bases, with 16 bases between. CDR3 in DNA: TGTGCCAGCAGCTCGGAACAGGTTTCGAGCTCCTACGAGCAGTACTTC. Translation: CASSSEQVSSSYEQYF. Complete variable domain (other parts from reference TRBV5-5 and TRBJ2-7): DAGVTQSPTHLIKTRGQQVTLRCSPISGHKSVSWYQQVLGQGPQFIFQYYEKEERGRGNFPDRFSARQFPNYSSELNVNALLLGDSALYLCASSSEQVSSSYEQYFGPGTRLTVT.

Here the CDR3 DNA reads TGCAGCGCCCAGTGGTCTGGAAACACCATATATTTT. It encodes CSAQWSGNTIYF. The chain is built from TRBV29-1 and TRBJ1-3; D call uncertain. Trimming shortened V by 7 bases and J by 1 base, and 8 bases separated the two germline ends. Germline CDR1 reads SQVTM; CDR2 reads ANQGSEA. The CDR3 spans 12 residues.

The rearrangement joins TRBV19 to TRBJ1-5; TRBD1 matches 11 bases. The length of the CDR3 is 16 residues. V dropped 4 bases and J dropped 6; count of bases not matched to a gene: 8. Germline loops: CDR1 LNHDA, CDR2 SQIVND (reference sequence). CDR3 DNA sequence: TGTGCCAGTAGTACCATGACCGGGACAGGGGGTCAGCCCCAGCATTTT. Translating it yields CASSTMTGTGGQPQHF.

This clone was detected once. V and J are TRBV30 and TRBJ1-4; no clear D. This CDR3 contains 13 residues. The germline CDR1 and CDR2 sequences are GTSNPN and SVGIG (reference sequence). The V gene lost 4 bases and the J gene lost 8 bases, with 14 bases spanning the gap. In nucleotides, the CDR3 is TGTGCCTGGAAGGAGGACCCGAAGGAAAAACTGTTTTTT. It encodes CAWKEDPKEKLFF.

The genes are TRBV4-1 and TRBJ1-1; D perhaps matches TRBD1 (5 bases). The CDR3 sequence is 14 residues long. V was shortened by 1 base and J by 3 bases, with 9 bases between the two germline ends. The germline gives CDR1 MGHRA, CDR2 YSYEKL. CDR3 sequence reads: CASSQVSGYTEAFF. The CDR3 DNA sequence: TGCGCCAGCAGCCAAGTATCAGGGTACACTGAAGCTTTCTTT.

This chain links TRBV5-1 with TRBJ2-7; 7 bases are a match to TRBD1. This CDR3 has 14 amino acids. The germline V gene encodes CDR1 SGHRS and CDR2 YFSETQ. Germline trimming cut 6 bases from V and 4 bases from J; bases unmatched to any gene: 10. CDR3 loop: CASKLEDRVYEQYF. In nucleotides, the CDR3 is TGCGCCAGCAAACTCGAAGACAGGGTGTACGAGCAGTACTTC.

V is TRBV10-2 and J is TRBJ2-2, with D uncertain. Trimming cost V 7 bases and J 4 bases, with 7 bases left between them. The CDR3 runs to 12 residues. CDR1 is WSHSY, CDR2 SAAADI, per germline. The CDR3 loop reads CASNLGTGELFF. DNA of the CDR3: TGCGCCAGCAACCTCGGCACCGGGGAGCTGTTTTTT.

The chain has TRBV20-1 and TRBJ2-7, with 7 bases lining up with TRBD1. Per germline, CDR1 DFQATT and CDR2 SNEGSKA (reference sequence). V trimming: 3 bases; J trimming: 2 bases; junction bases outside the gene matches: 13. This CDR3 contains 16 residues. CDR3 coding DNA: TGCAGTGCTAGTGCACACGGGACAGATTCTCCCTACGAGCAGTACTTC. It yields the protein CSASAHGTDSPYEQYF.

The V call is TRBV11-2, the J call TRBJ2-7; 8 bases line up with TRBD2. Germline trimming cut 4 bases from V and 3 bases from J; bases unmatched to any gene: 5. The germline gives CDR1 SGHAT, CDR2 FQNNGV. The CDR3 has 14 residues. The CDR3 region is CASSSGLGYYEQYF. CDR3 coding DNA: TGTGCCAGCAGCTCGGGACTAGGCTACTACGAGCAGTACTTC.

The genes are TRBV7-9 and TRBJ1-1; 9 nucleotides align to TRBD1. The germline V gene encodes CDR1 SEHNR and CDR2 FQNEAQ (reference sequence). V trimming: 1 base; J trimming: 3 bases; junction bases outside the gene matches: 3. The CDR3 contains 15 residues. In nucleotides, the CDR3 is TGTGCCAGCAGCTTAGGGGACAGGGCAGACACTGAAGCTTTCTTT. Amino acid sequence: CASSLGDRADTEAFF.

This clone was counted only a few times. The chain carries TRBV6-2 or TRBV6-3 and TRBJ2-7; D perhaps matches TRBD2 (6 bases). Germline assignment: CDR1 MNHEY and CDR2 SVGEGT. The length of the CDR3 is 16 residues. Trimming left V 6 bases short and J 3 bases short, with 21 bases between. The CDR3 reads CASSPMGQGGFYEQYF. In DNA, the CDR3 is TGTGCCAGCAGCCCTATGGGGCAGGGAGGATTCTACGAGCAGTACTTC.

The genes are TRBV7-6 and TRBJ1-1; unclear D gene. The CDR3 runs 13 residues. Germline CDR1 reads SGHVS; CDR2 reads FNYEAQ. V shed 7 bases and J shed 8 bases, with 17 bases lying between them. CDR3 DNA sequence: TGTGCCAGCAAGGGTTTGGGAGGCACAGAAGCTTTCTTT. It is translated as CASKGLGGTEAFF.

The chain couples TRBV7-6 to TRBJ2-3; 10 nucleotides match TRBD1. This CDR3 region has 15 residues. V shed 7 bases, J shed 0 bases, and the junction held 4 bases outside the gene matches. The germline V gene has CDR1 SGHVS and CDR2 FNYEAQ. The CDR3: CASKGQGKSTDTQYF. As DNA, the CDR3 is TGTGCCAGCAAGGGACAGGGGAAAAGCACAGATACGCAGTATTTT.

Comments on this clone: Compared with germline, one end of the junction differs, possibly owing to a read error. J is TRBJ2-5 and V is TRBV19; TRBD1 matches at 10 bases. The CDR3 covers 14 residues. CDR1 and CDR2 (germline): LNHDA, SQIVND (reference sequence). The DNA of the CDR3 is TGTGCCAGTAAGAACCCGGGACAGGGGCCCCCCCGAGACTTC. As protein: CASKNPGQGPPRDF.

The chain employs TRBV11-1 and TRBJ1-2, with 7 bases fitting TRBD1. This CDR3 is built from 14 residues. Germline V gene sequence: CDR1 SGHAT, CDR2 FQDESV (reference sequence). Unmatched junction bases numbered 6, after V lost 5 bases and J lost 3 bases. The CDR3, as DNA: TGTGCCAGCAGCCGAACCGGGACAGACTATGGCTACACCTTC. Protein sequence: CASSRTGTDYGYTF.

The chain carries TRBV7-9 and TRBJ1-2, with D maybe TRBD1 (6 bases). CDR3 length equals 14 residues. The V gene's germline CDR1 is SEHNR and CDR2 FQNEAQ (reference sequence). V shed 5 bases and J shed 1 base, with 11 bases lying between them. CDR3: CASSHRDNNYGYTF. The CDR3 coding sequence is TGTGCCAGCAGCCACCGGGACAATAACTATGGCTACACCTTC. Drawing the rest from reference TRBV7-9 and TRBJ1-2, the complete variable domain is DTGVSQNPRHKITKRGQNVTFRCDPISEHNRLYWYRQTLGQGPEFLTYFQNEAQLEKSRLLSDRFSAERPKGSFSTLEIQRTEQGDSAMYLCASSHRDNNYGYTFGSGTRLTVV.

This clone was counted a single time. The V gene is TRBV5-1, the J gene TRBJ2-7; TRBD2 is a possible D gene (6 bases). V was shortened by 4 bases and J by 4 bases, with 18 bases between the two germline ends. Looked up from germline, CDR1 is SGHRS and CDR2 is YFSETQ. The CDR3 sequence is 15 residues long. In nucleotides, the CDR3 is TGCGCCAGCAGCGGGCTTGGGCGGGAAGTTTACGAGCAGTACTTC. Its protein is CASSGLGREVYEQYF.

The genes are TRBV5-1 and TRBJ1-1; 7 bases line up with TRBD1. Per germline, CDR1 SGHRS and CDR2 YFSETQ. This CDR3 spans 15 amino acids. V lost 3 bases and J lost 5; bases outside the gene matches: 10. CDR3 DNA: TGCGCCAGCAGCTGGTTACAGGGGTCAGGGACTGAAGCTTTCTTT. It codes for CASSWLQGSGTEAFF.

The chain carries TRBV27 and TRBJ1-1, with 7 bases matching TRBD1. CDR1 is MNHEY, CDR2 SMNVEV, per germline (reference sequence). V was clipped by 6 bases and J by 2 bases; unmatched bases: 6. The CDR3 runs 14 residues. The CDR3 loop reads CASSQDRANTEAFF. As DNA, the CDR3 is TGTGCCAGCAGCCAAGACAGGGCCAACACTGAAGCTTTCTTT.

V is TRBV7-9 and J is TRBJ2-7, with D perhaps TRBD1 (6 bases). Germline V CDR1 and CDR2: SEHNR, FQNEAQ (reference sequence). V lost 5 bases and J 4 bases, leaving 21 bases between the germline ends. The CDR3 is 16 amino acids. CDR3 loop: CASSPDGTFLPYEQYF. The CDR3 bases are TGTGCCAGCAGCCCAGATGGGACATTCCTACCTTACGAGCAGTACTTC.

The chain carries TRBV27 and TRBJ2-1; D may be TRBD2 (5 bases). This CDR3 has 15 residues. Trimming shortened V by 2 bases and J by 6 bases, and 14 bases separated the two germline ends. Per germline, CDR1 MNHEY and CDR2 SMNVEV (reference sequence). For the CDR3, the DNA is TGTGCCAGCAGTTTACTAGAGGGTAACCGCAATGAGCAGTTCTTC. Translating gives CASSLLEGNRNEQFF.

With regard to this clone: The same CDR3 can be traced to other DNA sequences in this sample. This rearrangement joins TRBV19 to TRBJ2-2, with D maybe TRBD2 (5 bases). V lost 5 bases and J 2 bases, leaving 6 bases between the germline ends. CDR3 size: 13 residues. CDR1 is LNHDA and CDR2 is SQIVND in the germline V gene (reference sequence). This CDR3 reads CASSRGNTGELFF. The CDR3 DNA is TGTGCCAGTAGTCGGGGAAACACCGGGGAGCTGTTTTTT.

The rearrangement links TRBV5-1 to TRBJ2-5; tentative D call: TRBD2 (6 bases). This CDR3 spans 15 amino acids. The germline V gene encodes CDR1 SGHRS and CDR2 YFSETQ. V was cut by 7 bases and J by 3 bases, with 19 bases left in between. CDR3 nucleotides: TGCGCCAGCCAGCCCAATCAGGGAGGCAAAGAGACCCAGTACTTC. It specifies CASQPNQGGKETQYF.

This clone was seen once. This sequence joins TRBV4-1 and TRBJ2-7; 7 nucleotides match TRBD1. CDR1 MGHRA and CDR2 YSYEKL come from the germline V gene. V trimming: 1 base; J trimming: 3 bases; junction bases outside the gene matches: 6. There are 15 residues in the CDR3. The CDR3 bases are TGCGCCAGCAGCCAAGTAGTAGGGGGCGTCTACGAGCAGTACTTC. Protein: CASSQVVGGVYEQYF.

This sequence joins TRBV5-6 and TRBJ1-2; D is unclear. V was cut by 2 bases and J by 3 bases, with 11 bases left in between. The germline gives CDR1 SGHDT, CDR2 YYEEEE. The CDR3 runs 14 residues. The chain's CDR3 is CASSFRLGDYGYTF. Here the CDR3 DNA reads TGTGCCAGCAGCTTTCGACTGGGAGACTATGGCTACACCTTC.